This paragraph covers one TCR beta chain sequence. The table came from immunoSEQ multiplex PCR; TCRdb's copy has only in-frame clones and leaves some out. The sample holds over 100,000 clones, just under 85% seen once. This entry is derived from a study of blood T cell repertoires in COVID-19. The CDR3 consists of 15 residues. The V gene end was trimmed by 5 bases and the J gene end by 8 bases; junction bases not matched to a gene: 13. Germline lookup yields CDR1 MNHEY and CDR2 SVGEGT. The TCR originated in a man aged 35 to 55 with active or convalescent COVID-19. The chain combines TRBV6-2 or TRBV6-3 with TRBJ1-2, with 8 bases that match TRBD1. Sequenced material: peripheral blood. The DNA for the CDR3 is TGTGCCAGCAGTCGATACCAGGGGGCAGGAGACGGCTACACCTTC. Translation gives CASSRYQGAGDGYTF.